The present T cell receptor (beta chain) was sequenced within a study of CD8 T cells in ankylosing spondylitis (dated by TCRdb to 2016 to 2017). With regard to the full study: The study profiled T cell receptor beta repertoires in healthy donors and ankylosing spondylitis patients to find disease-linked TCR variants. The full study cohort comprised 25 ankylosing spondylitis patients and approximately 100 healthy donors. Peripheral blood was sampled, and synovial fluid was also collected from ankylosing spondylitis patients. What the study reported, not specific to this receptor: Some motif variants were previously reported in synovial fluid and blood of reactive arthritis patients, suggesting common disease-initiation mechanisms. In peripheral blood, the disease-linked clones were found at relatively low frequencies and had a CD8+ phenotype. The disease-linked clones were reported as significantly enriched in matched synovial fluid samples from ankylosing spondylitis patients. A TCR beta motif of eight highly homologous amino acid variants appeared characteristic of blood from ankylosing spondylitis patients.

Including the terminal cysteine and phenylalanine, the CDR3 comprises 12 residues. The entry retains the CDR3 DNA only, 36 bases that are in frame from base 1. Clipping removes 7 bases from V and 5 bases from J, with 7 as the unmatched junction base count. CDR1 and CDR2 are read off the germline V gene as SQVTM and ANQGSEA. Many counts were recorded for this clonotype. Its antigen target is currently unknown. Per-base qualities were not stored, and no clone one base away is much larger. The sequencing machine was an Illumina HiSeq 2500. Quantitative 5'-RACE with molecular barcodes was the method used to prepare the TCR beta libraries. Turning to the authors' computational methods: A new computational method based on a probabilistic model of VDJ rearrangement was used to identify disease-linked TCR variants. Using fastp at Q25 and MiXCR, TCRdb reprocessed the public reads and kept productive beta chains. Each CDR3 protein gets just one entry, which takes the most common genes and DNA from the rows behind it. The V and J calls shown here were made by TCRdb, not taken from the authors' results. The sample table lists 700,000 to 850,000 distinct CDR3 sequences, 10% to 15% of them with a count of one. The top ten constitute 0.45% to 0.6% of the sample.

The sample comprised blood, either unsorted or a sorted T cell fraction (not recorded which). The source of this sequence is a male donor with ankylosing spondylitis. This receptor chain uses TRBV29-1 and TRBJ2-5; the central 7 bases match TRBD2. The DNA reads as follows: TGCAGCGCCCGACTAGCCTCTGAGACCCAGTACTTC. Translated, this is CSARLASETQYF. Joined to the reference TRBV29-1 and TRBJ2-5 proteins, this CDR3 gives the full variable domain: SAVISQKPSRDICQRGTSLTIQCQVDSQVTMMFWYRQQPGQSLTLIATANQGSEATYESGFVIDKFPISRPNLTFSTLTVSNMSPEDSSIYLCSARLASETQYFGPGTRLLVL.